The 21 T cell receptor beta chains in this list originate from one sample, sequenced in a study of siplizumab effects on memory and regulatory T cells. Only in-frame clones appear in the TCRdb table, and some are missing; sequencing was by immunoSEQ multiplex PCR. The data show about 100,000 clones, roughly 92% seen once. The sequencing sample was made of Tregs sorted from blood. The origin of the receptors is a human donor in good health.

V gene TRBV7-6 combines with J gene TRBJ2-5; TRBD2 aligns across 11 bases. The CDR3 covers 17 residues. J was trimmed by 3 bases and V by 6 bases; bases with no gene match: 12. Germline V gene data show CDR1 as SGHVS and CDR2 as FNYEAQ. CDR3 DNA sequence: TGTGCCAGCAGAAAACTCCTCCTAGCGGGAGGTAAAGAGACCCAGTACTTC. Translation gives CASRKLLLAGGKETQYF.

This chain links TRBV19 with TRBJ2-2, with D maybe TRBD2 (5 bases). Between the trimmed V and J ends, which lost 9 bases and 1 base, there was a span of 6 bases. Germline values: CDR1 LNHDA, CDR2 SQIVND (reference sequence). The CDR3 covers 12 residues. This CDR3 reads CASGGNTGELFF. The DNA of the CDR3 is TGTGCCAGCGGAGGGAACACCGGGGAGCTGTTTTTT.

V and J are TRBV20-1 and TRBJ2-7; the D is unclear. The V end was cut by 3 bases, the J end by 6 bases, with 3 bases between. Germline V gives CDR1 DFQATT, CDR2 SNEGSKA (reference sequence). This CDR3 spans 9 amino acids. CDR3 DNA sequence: TGCAGTGCTAGCTCCGAGCAGTACTTC. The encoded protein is CSASSEQYF.

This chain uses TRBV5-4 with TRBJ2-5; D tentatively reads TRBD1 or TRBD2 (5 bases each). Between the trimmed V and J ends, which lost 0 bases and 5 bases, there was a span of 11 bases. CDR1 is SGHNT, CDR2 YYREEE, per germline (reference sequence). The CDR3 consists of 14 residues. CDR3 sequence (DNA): TGTGCCAGCAGCTTGGGCTGGGGGTTTGAGACCCAGTACTTC. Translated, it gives CASSLGWGFETQYF.

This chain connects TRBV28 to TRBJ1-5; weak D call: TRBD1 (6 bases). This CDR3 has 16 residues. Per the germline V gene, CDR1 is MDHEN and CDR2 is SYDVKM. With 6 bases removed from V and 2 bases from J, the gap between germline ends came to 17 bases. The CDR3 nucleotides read TGTGCCAGCAGCGCCATACAGGGATCTGGCAATCAGCCCCAGCATTTT. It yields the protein CASSAIQGSGNQPQHF.

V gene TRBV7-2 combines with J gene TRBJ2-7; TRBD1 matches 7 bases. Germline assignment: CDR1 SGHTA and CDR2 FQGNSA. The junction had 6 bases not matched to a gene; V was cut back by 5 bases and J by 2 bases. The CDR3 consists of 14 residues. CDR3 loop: CASSANRGTYEQYF. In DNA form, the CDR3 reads TGTGCCAGCAGCGCTAACAGGGGTACCTACGAGCAGTACTTC.

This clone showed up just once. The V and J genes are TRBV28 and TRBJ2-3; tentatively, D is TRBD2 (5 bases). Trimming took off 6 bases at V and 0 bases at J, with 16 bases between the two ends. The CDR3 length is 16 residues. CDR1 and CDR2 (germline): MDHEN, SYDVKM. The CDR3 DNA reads TGTGCCAGCAGCCCCGGACTGTTCACTAGCACAGATACGCAGTATTTT. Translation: CASSPGLFTSTDTQYF.

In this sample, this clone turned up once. The CDR3 sequence is CAWSLRGFLNTEAFF. The CDR3 DNA follows: TGTGCCTGGAGTCTTCGGGGGTTCCTGAACACTGAAGCTTTCTTT. The V call is TRBV30, the J call TRBJ1-1, with D possibly being TRBD1 (5 bases). CDR1 is GTSNPN and CDR2 is SVGIG in the germline V gene (reference sequence). Trimming removed 2 bases from V and 0 bases from J, with 13 bases in between. CDR3 length: 15 residues.

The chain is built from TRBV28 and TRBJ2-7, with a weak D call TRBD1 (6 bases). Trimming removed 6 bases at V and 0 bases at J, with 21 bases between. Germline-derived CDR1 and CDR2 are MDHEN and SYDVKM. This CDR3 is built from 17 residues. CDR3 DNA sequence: TGTGCCAGCAGCTCAATCTCAGGGGCGCTCGACTCCTACGAGCAGTACTTC. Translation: CASSSISGALDSYEQYF. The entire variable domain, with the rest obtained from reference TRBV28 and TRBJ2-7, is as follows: DVKVTQSSRYLVKRTGEKVFLECVQDMDHENMFWYRQDPGLGLRLIYFSYDVKMKEKGDIPEGYSVSREKKERFSLILESASTNQTSMYLCASSSISGALDSYEQYFGPGTRLTVT.

CDR3: CASMGGMNQPQHF. CDR3 coding DNA: TGTGCCAGCATGGGGGGAATGAATCAGCCCCAGCATTTT. The chain couples TRBV25-1 to TRBJ1-5; D is perhaps TRBD1 (5 bases). The CDR3 extends over 13 amino acids. Germline V lookup: CDR1 MGHDK, CDR2 SYGVNS. Trimming pared 7 bases from V and 4 bases from J, leaving 11 bases between.

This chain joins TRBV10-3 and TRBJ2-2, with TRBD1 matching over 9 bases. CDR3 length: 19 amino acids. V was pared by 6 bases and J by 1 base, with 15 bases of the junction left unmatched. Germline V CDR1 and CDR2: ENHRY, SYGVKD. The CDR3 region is CAIRYSPARDRENTGELFF. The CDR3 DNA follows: TGTGCCATCAGATATTCCCCAGCCCGGGACAGGGAGAACACCGGGGAGCTGTTTTTT.

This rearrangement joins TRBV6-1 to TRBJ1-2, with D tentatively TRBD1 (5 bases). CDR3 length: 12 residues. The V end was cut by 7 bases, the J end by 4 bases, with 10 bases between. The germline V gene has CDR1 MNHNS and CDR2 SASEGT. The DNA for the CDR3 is TGTGCCAGCACTCGGGGGACCTATGGCTACACCTTC. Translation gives CASTRGTYGYTF.

CDR3 nucleotide sequence: TGCAGCGGAGTGGTGGGGGTTCCCTACGAGCAGTACTTC. Its translation: CSGVVGVPYEQYF. The genes are TRBV29-1 and TRBJ2-7, with D possibly being TRBD1 or TRBD2 (5 bases each). This CDR3 contains 13 residues. Germline V gives CDR1 SQVTM, CDR2 ANQGSEA. Trimming pared 7 bases from V and 2 bases from J, leaving 15 bases between.

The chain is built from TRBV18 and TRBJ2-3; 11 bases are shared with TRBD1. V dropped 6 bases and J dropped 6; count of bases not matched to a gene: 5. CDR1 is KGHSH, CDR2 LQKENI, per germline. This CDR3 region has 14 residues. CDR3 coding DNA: TGTGCCAGCTCCGGACAGGGGGCATCTGATACGCAGTATTTT. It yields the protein CASSGQGASDTQYF.

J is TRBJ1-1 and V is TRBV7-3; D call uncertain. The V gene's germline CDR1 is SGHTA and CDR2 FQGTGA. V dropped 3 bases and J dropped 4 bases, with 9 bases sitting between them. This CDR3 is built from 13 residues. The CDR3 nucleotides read TGTGCCAGCAGCTTGTCGCCACGCACTGAAGCTTTCTTT. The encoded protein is CASSLSPRTEAFF.

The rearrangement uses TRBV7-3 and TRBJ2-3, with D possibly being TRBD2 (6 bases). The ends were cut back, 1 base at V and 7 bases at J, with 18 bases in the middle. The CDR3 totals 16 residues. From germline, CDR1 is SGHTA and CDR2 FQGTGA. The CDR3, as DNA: TGTGCCAGCAGCTTAAATCCTCGCGGGATAAGGAATACGCAGTATTTT. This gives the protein CASSLNPRGIRNTQYF.

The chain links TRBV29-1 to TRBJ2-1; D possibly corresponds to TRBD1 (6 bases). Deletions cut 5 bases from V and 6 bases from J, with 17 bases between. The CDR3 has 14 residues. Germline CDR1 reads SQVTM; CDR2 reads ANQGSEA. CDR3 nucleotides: TGCAGCGTTTTTGGGCAGGGGATCAGCAATGAGCAGTTCTTC. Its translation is CSVFGQGISNEQFF.

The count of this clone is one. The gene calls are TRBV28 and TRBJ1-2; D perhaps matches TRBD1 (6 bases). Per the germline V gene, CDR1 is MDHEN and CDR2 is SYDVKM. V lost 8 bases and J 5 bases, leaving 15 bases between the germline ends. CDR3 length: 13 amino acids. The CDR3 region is CASVSDSWYGYTF. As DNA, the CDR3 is TGTGCCAGCGTTTCGGACAGCTGGTATGGCTACACCTTC.

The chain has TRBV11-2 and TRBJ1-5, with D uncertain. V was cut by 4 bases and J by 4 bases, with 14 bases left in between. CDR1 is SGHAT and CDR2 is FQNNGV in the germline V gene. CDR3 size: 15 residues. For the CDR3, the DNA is TGTGCCAGCAGCTCAGGTTACAGTGGAAATCAGCCCCAGCATTTT. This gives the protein CASSSGYSGNQPQHF.

The CDR3 bases are TGTGCCAGCAGCTGGAGACAGGGGGGAGCCTACGAGCAGTACTTC. It specifies CASSWRQGGAYEQYF. The chain uses TRBV7-9 and TRBJ2-7; 9 bases map to TRBD1. CDR3 length: 15 amino acids. Germline V CDR1 and CDR2: SEHNR, FQNEAQ (reference sequence). The junction had 6 bases not matched to a gene; V was cut back by 4 bases and J by 2 bases.

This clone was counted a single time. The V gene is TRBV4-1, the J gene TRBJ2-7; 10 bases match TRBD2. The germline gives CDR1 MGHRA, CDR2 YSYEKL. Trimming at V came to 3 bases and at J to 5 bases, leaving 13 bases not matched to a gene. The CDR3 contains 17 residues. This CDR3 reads CASSQKKGTSASDEQYF. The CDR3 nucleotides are TGCGCCAGCAGCCAGAAAAAGGGGACTAGCGCGAGTGACGAGCAGTACTTC.